A selection of T cell receptor beta chains follows, all from one sample in a study of blood T cell repertoires in COVID-19. Clones were sequenced by immunoSEQ multiplex PCR, and TCRdb holds only the in-frame ones, with some missing. The table shows about 53,000 clones, with 82% occurring only once. The sequenced sample consisted of peripheral blood. Receptor source: a human donor in a cohort sampled during active COVID-19. The conserved cysteine and the conserved F or W are not part of the CDR3 here. The order of the fields is V gene, J gene, clone size, CDR3 protein. Size tells how often a clone was seen (once, few, many) or the class of an expanded clone, and some rows leave it out.

TRBV7-9,TRBJ2-3,.,ASSPRQGGTDTQY
TRBV5-4,TRBJ2-1,.,ASSLGDRLAGATREQF
TRBV25-1,TRBJ2-2,.,ASSEQGRHTGELF
TRBV6-5,TRBJ2-3,.,ASSLSRGSDTQY
TRBV2,TRBJ1-5,.,ASSASPQGNQPQH
TRBV2,TRBJ1-1,.,ASRTTGNTEAF
TRBV6-4,TRBJ2-2,.,ASSTGGGWNTGELF
TRBV11-2,TRBJ2-2,.,ASSLDTKGELF
TRBV27,TRBJ2-1,.,ATESRLAQGNEQF
TRBV28,TRBJ2-5,.,ASRNNRIQETQY
TRBV19,TRBJ1-1,.,ASTDQSGWDTEAF
TRBV19,TRBJ2-7,.,ASRREATAGYEQY
TRBV21-1,TRBJ2-7,.,ASSKARRKGSYEQY
TRBV10-3,TRBJ1-4,.,AISGSEGSNEKLF
TRBV19,TRBJ1-2,.,AIKDSIDYGYT
TRBV4-3,TRBJ2-6,once,ASSQTGSNVLT
TRBV3-1/TRBV3-2,TRBJ2-1,.,ASSSRGTGYNEQF
TRBV19,TRBJ2-5,.,ASIGTSSDVETQY
TRBV6-6,TRBJ2-7,.,ASSTPRDRVYEQY
TRBV2,TRBJ2-3,.,ASSVGGRGADTQY
TRBV24-1,TRBJ2-1,.,ATSDFQSSWGGWF
TRBV5-4,TRBJ2-3,.,ASSLSGDTQY
TRBV6-5,TRBJ1-2,.,ASSLRETNYGYT
TRBV19,TRBJ1-6,.,ASTGTASSYNSPLH
TRBV2,TRBJ1-1,.,ASSESPDPRAEAF
TRBV5-1,TRBJ1-2,.,ASSDAGTGDYGYT
TRBV29-1,TRBJ2-7,.,SLTSGGEQY
TRBV7-9,TRBJ1-2,.,ASSRGGVIDYGYT
TRBV11-3,TRBJ2-1,.,ASSAGTVNEQF
TRBV19,TRBJ2-2,.,ASSIGGQTGELF
TRBV24-1,TRBJ2-7,.,ATTGVEQY
TRBV7-6,TRBJ2-3,.,ASSAERGGAPDTQY
TRBV13,TRBJ2-3,.,AIPGTSEMGDTQY
TRBV4-3,TRBJ1-2,.,ASSQKTGDGYT
TRBV5-8,TRBJ2-7,.,ASSLGGYEQY
TRBV27,TRBJ2-7,.,ASSLSAGDWSYEQY
TRBV6-2/TRBV6-3,TRBJ2-7,.,ASGPGIIPYEQY
TRBV7-9,TRBJ1-6,once,ASSLEFGGQGQSPLH
TRBV6-1,TRBJ1-4,.,ASSDLGGPNEKLF
TRBV7-9,TRBJ1-2,.,ASSSGQGLGGYT
TRBV6-1,TRBJ1-4,.,ASSEPGTALL
TRBV7-9,TRBJ1-1,.,ASSRDRAEAF
TRBV28,TRBJ1-4,.,ASSLGGIGNEKLF
TRBV10-3,TRBJ1-2,.,AIRALDSRGYT
TRBV6-5,TRBJ1-2,.,ASSRDRGSYGYT
TRBV5-1,TRBJ2-1,.,ASSFEGLAAPGSSYNEQF
TRBV18,TRBJ2-1,.,ASSPSGTASSYNEQF
TRBV19,TRBJ1-1,.,ASKGWGGDVNTEAF
TRBV30,TRBJ2-6,.,AWGEQNPSGANVLT
TRBV20-1,TRBJ2-3,.,SASPARGKVISTDTQY
TRBV6-6,TRBJ2-2,once,SSGGIIGELF
TRBV12-3/TRBV12-4,TRBJ2-1,.,ASRTLGREQF
TRBV4-3,TRBJ2-3,.,ASSQGEKDTQY
TRBV9,TRBJ1-4,.,ASSSDLEGEKLF
TRBV7-6,TRBJ2-2,.,ASSHSGELF
TRBV5-1,TRBJ1-4,once,ASSARGRDEKLF
TRBV11-3,TRBJ2-1,.,ASSPPLDDEQF
TRBV25-1,TRBJ2-1,.,ASSPTGEMAEQF
TRBV5-8,TRBJ2-1,once,ASSFLQVTF
TRBV5-1,TRBJ2-5,.,ASSLVAYQETQY